Listed here are 15 T cell receptor beta chains from one sample, sequenced in a study of blood T cell repertoires in COVID-19. The assay was immunoSEQ multiplex PCR, and TCRdb's table has in-frame clones only and misses some. This sample carries roughly 100,000 clones, around 90% of them seen once, and the ten largest clones take approximately 2%. Input material: peripheral blood. The receptors originated from a middle-aged man with active COVID-19.

The chain recombines TRBV10-3 with TRBJ1-2, with D possibly matching TRBD1 (6 bases). V lost 8 bases and J lost 2, with 12 bases in between. Germline CDR1 ENHRY, CDR2 SYGVKD. The CDR3 is 13 residues long. CDR3 region: CAIVAGENYGYTF. As DNA, the CDR3 is TGTGCCATCGTGGCAGGGGAAAACTATGGCTACACCTTC.

The CDR3 DNA reads TGTGCCAGCAGTTTGGGGCGGGGGGGCTACAATGAGCAGTTCTTC. Protein product: CASSLGRGGYNEQFF. This chain connects TRBV27 to TRBJ2-1; TRBD2 matches 9 bases. The V and J ends lost 3 bases and 3 bases, in that order; junction bases with no gene match: 3. Germline lookup yields CDR1 MNHEY and CDR2 SMNVEV (reference sequence). The CDR3 is 15 amino acids.

The chain links TRBV4-1 to TRBJ2-7, with TRBD2 matching 9 bases. This CDR3 has 14 amino acids. Trimming at V came to 5 bases and at J to 4 bases, leaving 6 bases not matched to a gene. From germline, CDR1 is MGHRA and CDR2 YSYEKL. The chain's CDR3 is CASSAAGGRYEQYF. CDR3 bases: TGCGCCAGCAGCGCGGCGGGGGGGAGGTACGAGCAGTACTTC.

This clone occurred a few times. This chain joins TRBV3-1 (or the pseudogene TRBV3-2) and TRBJ1-2; D ambiguous. The CDR3 is 12 amino acids. V lost 0 bases and J lost 8, with 7 bases in between. The germline gives CDR1 LGHDT, CDR2 YNNKEL (reference sequence). CDR3 coding DNA: TGTGCCAGCAGCCAAGATCTTGGCGGCTACACCTTC. This encodes CASSQDLGGYTF.

The V gene is TRBV3-1 (or the pseudogene TRBV3-2), the J gene TRBJ2-5; 10 positions match TRBD2. CDR1 is LGHDT and CDR2 is YNNKEL in the germline V gene (reference sequence). V gave up 5 bases and J gave up 5 bases; unmatched junction bases: 8. CDR3 length equals 15 residues. Written as DNA, the CDR3 is TGTGCCAGCAGCTCCCTGGGTAGCGGGGGGGAGACCCAGTACTTC. It yields the protein CASSSLGSGGETQYF.

The chain is built from TRBV7-2 and TRBJ1-2; TRBD1 matches at 9 bases. CDR3 length: 14 amino acids. Per the germline V gene, CDR1 is SGHTA and CDR2 is FQGNSA. J was trimmed by 2 bases and V by 4 bases; bases with no gene match: 2. The CDR3 loop reads CASSWGTGNYGYTF. Here the CDR3 DNA reads TGTGCCAGCAGCTGGGGGACAGGGAACTATGGCTACACCTTC.

V and J are TRBV6-6 and TRBJ1-4, with unresolved D. CDR1 is MNHNY, CDR2 SVGAGI, per germline (reference sequence). The CDR3 totals 15 residues. Trimming pared 2 bases from V and 8 bases from J, leaving 15 bases between. The CDR3 coding sequence is TGTGCCAGCAGTTACGACGGGTTGGGAGGGGAAAAACTGTTTTTT. Its translation: CASSYDGLGGEKLFF.

V usage is TRBV5-1 and J usage is TRBJ2-7; a weak D match, TRBD1 (6 bases). The V end lost 0 bases, the J end lost 2 bases, and 12 bases lay between the germline ends. The germline gives CDR1 SGHRS, CDR2 YFSETQ. This CDR3 has 15 amino acids. CDR3 residues: CASSLAIQGTYEQYF. CDR3 in DNA: TGCGCCAGCAGCTTGGCTATACAGGGAACCTACGAGCAGTACTTC.

This clone was detected once. The chain is built from TRBV6-2 or TRBV6-3 and TRBJ2-3; weak D call: TRBD2 (5 bases). V was clipped by 4 bases and J by 3 bases, with 11 bases between them. The length of the CDR3 is 14 residues. Germline V lookup: CDR1 MNHEY, CDR2 SVGEGT. The CDR3 is CASSSRTPTDTQYF. CDR3 nucleotide sequence: TGTGCCAGCAGTTCCCGGACTCCAACAGATACGCAGTATTTT.

V and J are TRBV27 and TRBJ2-3; D gene uncertain. The V gene lost 2 bases and the J gene lost 6 bases, with 12 bases spanning the gap. Germline V CDR1 and CDR2: MNHEY, SMNVEV (reference sequence). This CDR3 is 14 amino acids long. DNA of the CDR3: TGTGCCAGCAGTTTAGCGCGGCACTGGGATACGCAGTATTTT. It yields the protein CASSLARHWDTQYF.

Here the CDR3 DNA reads TGTGCCAGCAGTCGACAGGACTATGGCTACACCTTC. Its translation is CASSRQDYGYTF. The chain uses TRBV6-2 or TRBV6-3 and TRBJ1-2; tentative D call: TRBD1 (6 bases). V gave up 5 bases and J gave up 3 bases, with 7 bases separating them. The CDR3 sequence is 12 residues long. Germline V lookup: CDR1 MNHEY, CDR2 SVGEGT.

The chain combines TRBV5-1 with TRBJ2-1; possibly TRBD2 for D (6 bases). The CDR3 has 14 residues. Deletions cut 0 bases from V and 6 bases from J, with 10 bases between. Germline V gene data show CDR1 as SGHRS and CDR2 as YFSETQ. Here the CDR3 reads CASSLDQGGNEQFF. The CDR3 bases are TGCGCCAGCAGCTTGGATCAGGGAGGCAATGAGCAGTTCTTC.

The chain joins TRBV3-1 (or the pseudogene TRBV3-2) to TRBJ1-6, with 7 bases matching TRBD1. Germline loops: CDR1 LGHDT, CDR2 YNNKEL (reference sequence). Trimming took 1 base from V and 11 from J; bases not matched to a gene: 5. The CDR3 is made up of 14 amino acids. The CDR3 region is CASSQGGTATPLHF. CDR3 bases: TGTGCCAGCAGCCAAGGAGGGACAGCTACACCCCTCCACTTT.

This sequence joins TRBV14 and TRBJ2-5; D not resolved. The germline V gene encodes CDR1 SGHDN and CDR2 FVKESK. This CDR3 has 15 residues. V lost 1 base and J 1 base, leaving 10 bases between the germline ends. This CDR3 reads CASSQAPATQETQYF. In DNA form, the CDR3 reads TGTGCCAGCAGCCAAGCCCCAGCGACCCAAGAGACCCAGTACTTC.

V is TRBV19 and J is TRBJ2-1; D is ambiguous. V was shortened by 3 bases and J by 4 bases, with 13 bases between the two germline ends. The length of the CDR3 is 15 residues. The germline V gene encodes CDR1 LNHDA and CDR2 SQIVND (reference sequence). The CDR3 is CASSMGLSGYNEQFF. CDR3 bases: TGTGCCAGTAGTATGGGCCTGAGTGGGTACAATGAGCAGTTCTTC.